This T cell receptor beta chain derives from a study of T cells in Graves' hyperthyroidism and ophthalmopathy. Using RNA transcripts as the source, TCR beta CDR3 regions were amplified. The TCR CDR3 was amplified in a first-round RT-PCR using the HTBI primer set. Each CDR3 protein gets one entry after TCRdb re-called the multiplex PCR reads with MiXCR. Seen here are about 570,000 distinct CDR3 sequences, around 42% observed once, and the top ten hold 19%. Ten or more counts support this clonotype. Its antigen is unknown. Criteria for exclusion of patients were uncontrolled infection, other autoimmune disease, pregnancy or lactation. The study based diagnoses on clinical symptoms, serum thyroxine and TRAb, thyroid ultrasound and orbital computed tomography. Findings and caveats of the study: Ophthalmopathy got predicted by the model a median roughly 6.1 months before its onset. Expanded thyroid clonotypes (above 0.001) were mostly also found in blood.

This CDR3 is built from 14 residues. Germline CDR1 is SGHTA and CDR2 is FQGNSA. Trimming took 5 bases from V and 11 from J, leaving 22 bases between them. The sequencing input was peripheral blood or thyroid tissue (not recorded which). The clonotype originates from an adult woman with Graves' disease, either hyperthyroidism or ophthalmopathy (not recorded which). The rearrangement links TRBV7-2 to TRBJ2-7; no clear D. CDR3 DNA: TGTGCCAGCAGCGCCCTGCCCCAAGACACTGTCGAGTACTTC. This encodes CASSALPQDTVEYF.